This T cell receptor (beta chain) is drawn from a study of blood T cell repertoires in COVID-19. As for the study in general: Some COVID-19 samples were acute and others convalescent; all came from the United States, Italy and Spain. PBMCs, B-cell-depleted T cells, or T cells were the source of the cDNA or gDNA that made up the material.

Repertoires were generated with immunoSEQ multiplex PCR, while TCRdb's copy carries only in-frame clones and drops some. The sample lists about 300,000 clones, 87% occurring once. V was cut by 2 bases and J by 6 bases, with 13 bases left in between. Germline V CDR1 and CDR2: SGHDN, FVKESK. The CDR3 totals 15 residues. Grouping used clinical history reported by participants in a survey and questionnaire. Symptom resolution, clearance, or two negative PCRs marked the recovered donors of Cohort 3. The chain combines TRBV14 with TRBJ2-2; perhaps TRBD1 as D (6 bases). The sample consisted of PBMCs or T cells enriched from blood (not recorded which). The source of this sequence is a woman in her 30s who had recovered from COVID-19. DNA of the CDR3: TGTGCCAGCAGCCAAAAACCAGGGGAGTCCGGGGAGCTGTTTTTT. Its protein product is CASSQKPGESGELFF.